These T cell receptor beta chains were read from a single sample in a study of siplizumab effects on memory and regulatory T cells. Clones were sequenced by immunoSEQ multiplex PCR, and TCRdb holds only the in-frame ones, with some missing. The sample yields some 100,000 clones, about 92% seen once. Sequencing was carried out using Tregs sorted from blood. These receptors all come from a human donor in good health. The CDR3 runs from the conserved cysteine through the conserved F or W. The D gene is left open where the match is weak. Clone size is shown for a subset of rows, as once, few, many or a class of expanded clone.

V gene: TRBV7-6; D gene: TRBD1; J gene: TRBJ1-1; clone size: .; CDR3 DNA: TGTGCCAGCAGCTTAGGACAGGGGAATGGGTACGTTTTCTTT; CDR3 protein: CASSLGQGNGYVFF
V gene: TRBV29-1; D gene: .; J gene: TRBJ2-1; clone size: .; CDR3 DNA: TGCAGCGTTGAAGATCGGGCTCGTTACAATGAGCAGTTCTTC; CDR3 protein: CSVEDRARYNEQFF
V gene: TRBV7-6; D gene: .; J gene: TRBJ2-1; clone size: .; CDR3 DNA: TGTGCCAGCAGCTCAACGTCCATGGGGCGTGAGCAGTTCTTC; CDR3 protein: CASSSTSMGREQFF
V gene: TRBV19; D gene: .; J gene: TRBJ2-1; clone size: .; CDR3 DNA: TGTGCCAGTAGTCCTCATGGGGCATTCAATGAGCAGTTCTTC; CDR3 protein: CASSPHGAFNEQFF
V gene: TRBV5-1; D gene: .; J gene: TRBJ2-7; clone size: .; CDR3 DNA: TGCGCCAGCAGCCCGCGCGGTAACGAGCAGTACTTC; CDR3 protein: CASSPRGNEQYF
V gene: TRBV6-6; D gene: .; J gene: TRBJ1-1; clone size: once; CDR3 DNA: TGTGCCAGCAGTTACTGGGCGGACACTGAAGCTTTCTTT; CDR3 protein: CASSYWADTEAFF
V gene: TRBV11-1; D gene: .; J gene: TRBJ2-3; clone size: .; CDR3 DNA: TGTGCCAGCAGCCGGGACATCAGCACAGATACGCAGTATTTT; CDR3 protein: CASSRDISTDTQYF
V gene: TRBV5-1; D gene: .; J gene: TRBJ2-7; clone size: .; CDR3 DNA: TGCGCCAGCAGCCAGGGACACGGGCAGTACTTC; CDR3 protein: CASSQGHGQYF
V gene: TRBV19; D gene: .; J gene: TRBJ2-2; clone size: .; CDR3 DNA: TGTGCCAGTCGAGGGCAGAGCAACACCGGGGAGCTGTTTTTT; CDR3 protein: CASRGQSNTGELFF
V gene: TRBV7-2; D gene: .; J gene: TRBJ1-6; clone size: .; CDR3 DNA: TGTGCCAGCAGCTTAGGCTCCTATAATTCACCCCTCCACTTT; CDR3 protein: CASSLGSYNSPLHF